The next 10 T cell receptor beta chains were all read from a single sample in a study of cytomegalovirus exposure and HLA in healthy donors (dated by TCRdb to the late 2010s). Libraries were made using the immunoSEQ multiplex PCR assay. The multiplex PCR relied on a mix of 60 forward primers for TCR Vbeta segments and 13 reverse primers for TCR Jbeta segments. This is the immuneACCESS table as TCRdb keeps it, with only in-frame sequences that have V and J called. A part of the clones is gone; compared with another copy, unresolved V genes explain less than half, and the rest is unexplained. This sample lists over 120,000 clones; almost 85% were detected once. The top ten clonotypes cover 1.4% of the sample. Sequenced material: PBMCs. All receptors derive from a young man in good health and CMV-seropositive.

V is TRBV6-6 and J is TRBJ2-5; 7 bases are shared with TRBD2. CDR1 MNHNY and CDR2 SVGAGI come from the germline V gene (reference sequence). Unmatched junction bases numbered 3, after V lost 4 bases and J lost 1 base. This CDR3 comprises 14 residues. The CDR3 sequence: CASSSLAVQETQYF. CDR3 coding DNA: TGTGCCAGCAGTTCCCTAGCGGTCCAAGAGACCCAGTACTTC.

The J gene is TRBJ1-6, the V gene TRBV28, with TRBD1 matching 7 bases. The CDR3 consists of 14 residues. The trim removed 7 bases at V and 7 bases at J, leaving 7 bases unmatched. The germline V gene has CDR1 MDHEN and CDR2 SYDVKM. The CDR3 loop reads CASISGTDNSPLHF. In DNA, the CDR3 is TGTGCCAGCATTTCCGGGACAGACAATTCACCCCTCCACTTT.

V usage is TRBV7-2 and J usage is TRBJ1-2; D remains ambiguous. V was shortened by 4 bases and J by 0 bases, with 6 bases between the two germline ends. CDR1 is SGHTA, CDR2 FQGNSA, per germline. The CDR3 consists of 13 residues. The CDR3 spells CASSSQTNYGYTF. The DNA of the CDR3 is TGTGCCAGCAGCTCCCAGACTAACTATGGCTACACCTTC.

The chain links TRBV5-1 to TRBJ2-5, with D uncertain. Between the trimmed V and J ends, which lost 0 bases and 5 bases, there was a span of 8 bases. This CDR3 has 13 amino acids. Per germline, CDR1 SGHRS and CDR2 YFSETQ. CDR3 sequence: CASSLGALETQYF. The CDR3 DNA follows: TGCGCCAGCAGCTTGGGGGCTCTGGAGACCCAGTACTTC.

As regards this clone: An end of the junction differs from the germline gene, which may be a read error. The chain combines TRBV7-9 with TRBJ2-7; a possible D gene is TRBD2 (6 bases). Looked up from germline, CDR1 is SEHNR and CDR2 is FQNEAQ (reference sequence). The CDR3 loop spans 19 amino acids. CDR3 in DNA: TGTTCCAGCAGCTTGGACTACTCCCGCCGACCGCCAGAGAGGTACGAGCAGTACTTC. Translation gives CSSSLDYSRRPPERYEQYF. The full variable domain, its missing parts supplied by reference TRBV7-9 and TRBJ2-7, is DTGVSQNPRHKITKRGQNVTFRCDPISEHNRLYWYRQTLGQGPEFLTYFQNEAQLEKSRLLSDRFSAERPKGSFSTLEIQRTEQGDSAMYLCSSSLDYSRRPPERYEQYFGPGTRLTVT.

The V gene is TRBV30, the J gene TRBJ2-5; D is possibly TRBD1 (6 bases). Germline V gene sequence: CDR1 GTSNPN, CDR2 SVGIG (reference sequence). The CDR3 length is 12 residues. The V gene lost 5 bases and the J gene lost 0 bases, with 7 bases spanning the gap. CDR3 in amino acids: CAWGQNQETQYF. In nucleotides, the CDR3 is TGTGCCTGGGGACAGAACCAAGAGACCCAGTACTTC.

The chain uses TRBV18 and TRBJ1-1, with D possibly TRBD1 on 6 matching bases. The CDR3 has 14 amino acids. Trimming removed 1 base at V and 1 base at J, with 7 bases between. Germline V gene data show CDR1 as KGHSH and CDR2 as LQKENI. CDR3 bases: TGTGCCAGCTCACCACAGGGGGAGAACACTGAAGCTTTCTTT. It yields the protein CASSPQGENTEAFF.

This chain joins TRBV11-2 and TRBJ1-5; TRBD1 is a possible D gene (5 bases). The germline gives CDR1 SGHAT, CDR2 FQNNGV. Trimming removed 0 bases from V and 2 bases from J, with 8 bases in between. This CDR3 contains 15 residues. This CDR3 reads CASSLDWGGNQPQHF. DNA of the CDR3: TGTGCCAGCAGCTTAGACTGGGGGGGCAATCAGCCCCAGCATTTT.

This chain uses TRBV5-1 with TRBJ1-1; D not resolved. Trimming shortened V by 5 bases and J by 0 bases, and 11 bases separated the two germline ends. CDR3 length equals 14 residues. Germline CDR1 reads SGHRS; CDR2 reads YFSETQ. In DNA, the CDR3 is TGCGCCAGCAGTCTGAGTGGTATGAACACTGAAGCTTTCTTT. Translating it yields CASSLSGMNTEAFF. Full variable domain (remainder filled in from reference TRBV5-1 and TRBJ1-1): KAGVTQTPRYLIKTRGQQVTLSCSPISGHRSVSWYQQTPGQGLQFLFEYFSETQRNKGNFPGRFSGRQFSNSRSEMNVSTLELGDSALYLCASSLSGMNTEAFFGQGTRLTVV.

The CDR3 spells CASSSLGLRTDTQYF. DNA of the CDR3: TGTGCCAGCTCCTCACTAGGTCTACGCACAGATACGCAGTATTTT. The V gene is TRBV6-6, the J gene TRBJ2-3, with D possibly being TRBD2 (5 bases). The germline V and J ends were trimmed by 8 bases and 1 base, with 16 bases remaining between them. The CDR3 extends over 15 amino acids. Germline V gene sequence: CDR1 MNHNY, CDR2 SVGAGI (reference sequence).